This T cell receptor beta chain was recovered during a study of identical twins (TCRdb year 2016). For context, the study as a whole: TCR alpha and beta repertoires from monozygotic twins, unrelated adults of various ages and cord blood were deep-sequenced to test whether fetal clonotypes persist. Replicate twin experiments were performed at different times using different library preparation protocols to rule out contamination. Points the paper makes about the study in general: The excess sharing between twins in beta out-of-frame sequences was weaker because fewer shared sequences reduced the signal-to-noise ratio. Fewer insertions were carried by abundant cord blood beta clonotypes, a similar but weaker trend appeared in young adult naive repertoires, and no such trend appeared in memory repertoires. Compared with coincidental sharing between unrelated individuals, an excess of low generation-probability sequences was observed among out-of-frame TCR alpha sequences shared between twins. Zero-insertion analyses could be partly confounded by invariant T cells such as MAIT and iNKT, though diverse VJ usage argued against such confounding for most clonotypes. In monozygotic twins, out-of-frame TCR alpha sharing was systematically underestimated by recombination models, although the models agreed with sharing between unrelated individuals. Because the same donors could not be followed over many years, the conclusions depended on cross-sectional statistical analysis.

In the germline V gene, CDR1 corresponds to MDHEN and CDR2 to SYDVKM. V is pared back by 3 bases and J by 14 bases, with 11 bases lying between the germline termini. The cysteine opens and the phenylalanine closes a CDR3 of 11 amino acids. Only CDR3 DNA is held: 33 bases, read in frame from base 1. All donors were healthy Caucasians. The twin cohort comprised three pairs of female monozygotic twins, all aged about 18 to 30 years. The RNA used for TCR libraries was isolated from peripheral blood mononuclear cells. A note on this clonotype: The target of this receptor is not known. The record has no base qualities; no much larger clone is one base away.

Library preparation employed 5' RACE. Sequencer: Illumina HiSeq 2000. Template switching added a universal primer binding site, and the final cDNA carried a unique molecular identifier that allowed TCR cDNA molecules to be counted accurately. Specific primers in the conserved constant-segment region were used to synthesize first-strand cDNA for the TCR alpha and beta chains. To control for contamination, each cDNA library was double barcoded with a SMART-Mk sample barcode plus Illumina barcodes. TruSeq adapter sequences and Illumina sample barcodes were added in two successive PCR steps. The TCR alpha and beta cDNA libraries were sequenced on the Illumina HiSeq platform using custom primers. In the original analysis: Unique molecular identifiers were extracted from raw reads with MiGEC, and CDR3 positions were determined with MiXCR. For each individual, recombination models were inferred using an EM algorithm with the repgenHMM and IGoR tools. Shared clonotypes were analyzed with the tcR package in R, and sharing was normalized by the product of cloneset sizes. Out-of-frame nonproductive sequences were analyzed to study raw recombination free of thymic and clonal selection effects. TCRdb trimmed the raw reads at Q25, called clones with MiXCR and kept productive beta chains. Rows merge per CDR3 protein into single entries with the most common DNA and genes. The V and J calls were determined by TCRdb, not by the authors. The sample records 690,000 or so distinct CDR3 sequences, 8.6% of which are singletons. Around 0.95% of the sample is held by the ten biggest clonotypes.

The sample also formed part of further work on yellow fever vaccine responses in identical twins. The second study, in turn, reports: The authors reported that the T cell response to vaccination in identical twins appeared partly convergent and partly personalized. In the study, vaccine-responding T cell clones were precisely tracked in identical twins.

The chain joins TRBV28 to TRBJ2-1, with the D gene not clear enough to name. The sequence came from a woman under 30 in good health. Input material: PBMCs. The CDR3 region has the sequence CASSLGGPEFF. The DNA sequence is as follows: TGTGCCAGCAGTTTGGGCGGCCCGGAGTTCTTC.